The 2 T cell receptor beta chains listed next were all sequenced from one sample in a study of a mutant IDH1 vaccine in newly diagnosed glioma. These receptors are not linked to any known antigen. The data were produced by immunoSEQ multiplex PCR, yet TCRdb's version contains in-frame clones alone and is incomplete. The repertoire has over 30,000 clones, about 80% of them found once; the top ten carry about 24%. Time point denoted: week 5, during vaccination. What each vaccine dose contained was 300 ug of mutant IDH1 20-mer peptide, accompanied by topical imiquimod. The input for sequencing was PBMCs, taken from a glioma patient whose treatment included an IDH1 peptide vaccine. The receptors originated from a man aged 30 to 39 with glioma.

This sequence joins TRBV11-2 and TRBJ1-1, with D tentatively TRBD1 (5 bases). V dropped 1 base and J dropped 1 base, with 7 bases sitting between them. Per germline, CDR1 SGHAT and CDR2 FQNNGV. The CDR3 contains 14 residues. The CDR3 loop is CASSLGQGNTEAFF. Written as DNA, the CDR3 is TGTGCCAGCAGCTTAGGGCAGGGGAACACTGAAGCTTTCTTT.

V and J are TRBV28 and TRBJ1-1, with D maybe TRBD1 (6 bases). Germline assignment: CDR1 MDHEN and CDR2 SYDVKM. The CDR3 is 14 amino acids. Trimming cost V 7 bases and J 1 base, with 13 bases left between them. The CDR3 DNA is TGTGCCAGCACTCGTCAGGGGTCGAACACTGAAGCTTTCTTT. Its protein is CASTRQGSNTEAFF.